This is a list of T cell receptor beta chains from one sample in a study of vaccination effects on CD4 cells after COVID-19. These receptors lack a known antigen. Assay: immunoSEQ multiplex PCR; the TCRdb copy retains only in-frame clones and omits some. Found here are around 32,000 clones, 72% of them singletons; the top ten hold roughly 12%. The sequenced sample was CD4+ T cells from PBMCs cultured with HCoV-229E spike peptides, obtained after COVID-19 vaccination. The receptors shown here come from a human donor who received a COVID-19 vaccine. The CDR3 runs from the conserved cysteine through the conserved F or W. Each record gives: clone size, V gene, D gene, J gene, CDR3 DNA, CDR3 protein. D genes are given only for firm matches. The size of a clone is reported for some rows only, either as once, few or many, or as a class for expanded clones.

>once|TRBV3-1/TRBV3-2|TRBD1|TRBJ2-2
TGTGCCAGCAGCGCCGGGACAGACACCGGGGAGCTGTTTTTT
CASSAGTDTGELFF
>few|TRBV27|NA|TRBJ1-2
TGTGCCAGCAGTTTACCTACCTACTATGGCTACACCTTC
CASSLPTYYGYTF
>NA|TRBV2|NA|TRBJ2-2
TGTGCCAGCAGTGACATGGGGCCCAACACCGGGGAGCTGTTTTTT
CASSDMGPNTGELFF
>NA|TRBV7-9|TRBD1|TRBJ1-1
TGTGCCAGCAGCCCGCGAGGACAGAGACAGGGACTCACTGAAGCTTTCTTT
CASSPRGQRQGLTEAFF
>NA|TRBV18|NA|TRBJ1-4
TGTGCCAGCTCACGAAACACCGGGGCAAATAATGAAAAACTGTTTTTT
CASSRNTGANNEKLFF
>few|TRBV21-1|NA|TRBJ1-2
TGTGCCAGCAGCAAAGAAACAGGGGATTTGTTC
CASSKETGDLF
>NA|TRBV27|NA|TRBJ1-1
TGTGCCAGCAGTATTCGGTGGCCCATGAACACTGAAGCTTTCTTT
CASSIRWPMNTEAFF
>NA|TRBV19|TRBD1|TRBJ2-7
TGTGCCAGCAGTCCGGGACAGGCCCCCTACGAGCAGTACTTC
CASSPGQAPYEQYF
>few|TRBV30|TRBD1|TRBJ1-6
TGTGCCTGGAGCCGGGACAGGGCCGCTAATAATTCACCCCTCCACTTT
CAWSRDRAANNSPLHF
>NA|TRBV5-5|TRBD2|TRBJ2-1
TGTGCCAGCAGCTTGGGACTAGCGGGGTCTTCCTACAATGAGCAGTTCTTC
CASSLGLAGSSYNEQFF
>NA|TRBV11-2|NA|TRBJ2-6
TGTGCCAGCAGAAAACCCGGACGATCCCCTGGGGCCAACGTCCTGACTTTC
CASRKPGRSPGANVLTF
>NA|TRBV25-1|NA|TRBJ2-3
TGTGCCAGCCAAACAACAGGGCCAGATACGCAGTATTTT
CASQTTGPDTQYF
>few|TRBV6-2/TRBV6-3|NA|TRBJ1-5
TGTGCCAGCAGTTACTTAGATAGCAATCAGCCCCAGCATTTT
CASSYLDSNQPQHF
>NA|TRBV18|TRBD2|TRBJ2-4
TGTGCCAGCTCATACGAGCGGGGGTATTATCTCGCCAAAAACATTCAGTACTTC
CASSYERGYYLAKNIQYF
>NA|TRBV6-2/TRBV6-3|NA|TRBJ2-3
TGTGCCAGCAGTTACTCGACTACGCTACCGGCTAGCACAGATACGCAGTATTTT
CASSYSTTLPASTDTQYF
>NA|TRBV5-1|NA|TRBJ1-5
TGCGCCAGCAGCGCCTATGGCGGTGATCAGCCCCAGCATTTT
CASSAYGGDQPQHF
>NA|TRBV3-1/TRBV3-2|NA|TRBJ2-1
TGTGCCAGCAGCCACCCCAACAATGAGCAGTTCTTC
CASSHPNNEQFF
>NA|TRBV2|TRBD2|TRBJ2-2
TGTGCCAGCAGTGGGTCTAGCGGGAGACGGGCCGGGGAGCTGTTTTTT
CASSGSSGRRAGELFF
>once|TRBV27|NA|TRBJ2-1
TGTGCCAGCAGTTTCAGGCTAGCTCGCAATGAGCAGTTCTTC
CASSFRLARNEQFF
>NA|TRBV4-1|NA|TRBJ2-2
TGCGCCAGCAGCCACGGATACCGGGGACAGAACACCGGGGAGCTGTTTTTT
CASSHGYRGQNTGELFF
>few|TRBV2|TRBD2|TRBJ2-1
TGTGCCAGCGGGAGGGCCCTGAGCAATGAGCAGTTCTTC
CASGRALSNEQFF
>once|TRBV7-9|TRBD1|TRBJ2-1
TGTGCCAGCAGCCCCCGACAGGGTCGAAATGAGCAGTTCTTC
CASSPRQGRNEQFF
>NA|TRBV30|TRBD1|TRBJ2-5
TGTGCCTGGAGTGAAGGACAGGGCCGCCAAGAGACCCAGTACTTC
CAWSEGQGRQETQYF
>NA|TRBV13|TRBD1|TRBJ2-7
TGTGCCAGCAGCTTAAGAGGGGGCAGGGGAAGCTCCTACGAGCAGTACTTC
CASSLRGGRGSSYEQYF
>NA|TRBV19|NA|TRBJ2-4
TGTGCCAGTAGTATAGATAGAATGAGACAGAAAAACATTCAGTACTTC
CASSIDRMRQKNIQYF
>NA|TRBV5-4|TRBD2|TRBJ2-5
TGTGCCAGCAGCGAGGGACTAGCGGGGGGGCAAGAGACCCAGTACTTC
CASSEGLAGGQETQYF
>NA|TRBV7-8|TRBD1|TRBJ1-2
TGTGCCAGCAGCTTAGCAGCAGGGGGGTATGGCTACACCTTC
CASSLAAGGYGYTF
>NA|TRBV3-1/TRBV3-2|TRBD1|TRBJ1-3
TGTGCCAGCAGCCAAGAGGCAGGGGGGTACACCATATATTTT
CASSQEAGGYTIYF
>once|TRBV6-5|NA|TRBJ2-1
TGTGCCACCGGGGGCGGGGACATCGAGCAGTTCTTC
CATGGGDIEQFF